The rows below give T cell receptor beta chains drawn from one sample of a study of T-cell reconstitution after alpha-beta-depleted transplantation in children. TCRdb re-analysed the PCR reads in MiXCR, keeping a single row per CDR3 protein. The sample has some 490,000 distinct CDR3 sequences; around 12% are singletons. The source was PBMCs from the stem cell graft donor, collected from the stem cell graft. The receptors were sampled from a human donor who donated a stem cell graft to a child with combined immunodeficiency. Both conserved end residues are part of each CDR3. D genes are given only for firm matches. Only some rows state a clone size, as once, few, many or a class for expanded clones.

>TRBJ2-5|TRBV5-1|many|-
CASRRVTAQETQYF
TGCGCCAGTAGGAGGGTAACGGCCCAAGAGACCCAGTACTTC
>TRBJ2-7|TRBV6-5|few|TRBD1
CASSSNRGREQYF
TGTGCCAGCAGTTCAAACAGGGGTCGGGAGCAGTACTTC
>TRBJ2-5|TRBV28|-|TRBD2
CASSRRLAGPETQYF
TGTGCCAGCAGTCGGCGACTAGCGGGGCCCGAGACCCAGTACTTC
>TRBJ2-3|TRBV5-1|-|-
CASSWGTHKGDTQYF
TGCGCCAGCAGCTGGGGGACTCACAAAGGAGATACGCAGTATTTT
>TRBJ2-2|TRBV6-6|many|-
CASLGPGELFF
TGTGCCAGCTTAGGGCCCGGGGAGCTGTTTTTT
>TRBJ2-1|TRBV24-1|many|TRBD2
CATSDPGLAGNNEQFF
TGTGCCACCAGTGACCCCGGACTAGCGGGAAACAATGAGCAGTTCTTC
>TRBJ2-3|TRBV4-3|many|TRBD2
CASSHQAGGLSSTDTQYF
TGCGCCAGCAGCCATCAAGCGGGAGGGTTATCTAGCACAGATACGCAGTATTTT
>TRBJ2-6|TRBV24-1|-|TRBD1
CATSDQRPGQGAPGANVLTF
TGTGCCACCAGTGACCAACGACCGGGACAGGGGGCGCCGGGGGCCAACGTCCTGACTTTC
>TRBJ2-7|TRBV20-1|few|-
CSAYKQGHSYEQYF
TGCAGTGCCTACAAACAGGGCCACTCCTACGAGCAGTACTTC
>TRBJ2-3|TRBV12-5|-|-
CASGLVQSTDTQYF
TGTGCTAGTGGTTTGGTACAGAGCACAGATACGCAGTATTTT
>TRBJ1-2|TRBV4-2|few|-
CASSQKGEGYTF
TGTGCCAGCAGCCAAAAAGGGGAAGGCTACACCTTC
>TRBJ2-1|TRBV10-3|many|TRBD2
CAISDPAGGGNEQFF
TGTGCCATCAGTGACCCCGCGGGAGGTGGGAATGAGCAGTTCTTC
>TRBJ2-3|TRBV12-3/TRBV12-4|-|-
CASSSNEPGPDTQYF
TGTGCCAGCAGTTCGAACGAACCAGGACCAGATACGCAGTATTTT
>TRBJ1-2|TRBV20-1|-|TRBD1
CSATRGRGYGYTF
TGCAGTGCTACGAGGGGGCGCGGCTATGGCTACACCTTC
>TRBJ1-1|TRBV28|few|-
CASSRPGAKAFF
TGTGCCAGCAGCCGGCCAGGGGCGAAAGCTTTCTTT
>TRBJ2-1|TRBV7-9|few|-
CASSLKSSYNEQFF
TGTGCCAGCAGCTTAAAGAGCTCCTACAATGAGCAGTTCTTC
>TRBJ1-5|TRBV5-1|-|TRBD1
CASSLGDRGLGQPQHF
TGCGCCAGCAGCTTGGGGGACAGGGGGCTCGGGCAGCCCCAGCATTTT
>TRBJ2-2|TRBV6-5|-|-
CAGREIVSTGELFF
TGTGCCGGCCGAGAGATAGTAAGCACCGGGGAGCTGTTTTTT
>TRBJ2-3|TRBV2|many|-
CASSGQVTDTQYF
TGTGCCAGCAGTGGGCAAGTCACAGATACGCAGTATTTT
>TRBJ2-1|TRBV20-1|once|TRBD1
CSATTTGLGVNEQFF
TGCAGTGCTACGACGACAGGGCTGGGGGTCAATGAGCAGTTCTTC
>TRBJ2-5|TRBV3-1|-|TRBD1
CASSHLTGGEIIYQETQYF
TGTGCCAGCAGCCACCTGACAGGGGGTGAAATCATCTACCAAGAGACCCAGTACTTC
>TRBJ2-1|TRBV4-1|many|-
CASSQRRNEQFF
TGCGCCAGCAGCCAACGTAGGAATGAGCAGTTCTTC
>TRBJ2-1|TRBV20-1|few|TRBD1
CSARGGQGRNNEQFF
TGCAGTGCTAGAGGTGGACAGGGGCGAAACAATGAGCAGTTCTTC
>TRBJ2-4|TRBV4-3|few|-
CASSQDSGAKNIQYF
TGCGCCAGCAGCCAAGATTCCGGGGCCAAAAACATTCAGTACTTC
>TRBJ2-5|TRBV29-1|many|-
CSVPPGIEETQYF
TGCAGCGTTCCTCCAGGGATTGAAGAGACCCAGTACTTC